Following are 27 T cell receptor beta chains from one sample sequenced in a study of cytomegalovirus exposure and HLA in healthy donors. 60 Vbeta and 13 Jbeta primers were used in PCR. Produced via immunoSEQ multiplex PCR; TCRdb's table is partial and in-frame only. The data hold about 120,000 clones, with 70% to 85% observed a single time. Material: PBMCs. These TCRs come from a middle-aged man in good health and CMV-seropositive.

This clone has just one count. The gene calls are TRBV4-1 and TRBJ2-7; D gene ambiguous. Trimming left V 0 bases short and J 7 bases short, with 19 bases between. CDR1 is MGHRA and CDR2 is YSYEKL in the germline V gene. This CDR3 region has 16 residues. CDR3 coding DNA: TGCGCCAGCAGCCAAGATCCCGTTATTAGCCTTTGGGAGCAGTACTTC. It yields the protein CASSQDPVISLWEQYF.

This chain links TRBV5-6 with TRBJ2-7; 9 positions agree with TRBD2. Germline CDR1 SGHDT, CDR2 YYEEEE. V shed 6 bases and J 13 bases; nucleotides not matched to a gene: 8. This CDR3 spans 11 amino acids. CDR3 sequence reads: CASTSGGTVYF. The CDR3 DNA is TGTGCCAGCACCAGCGGGGGGACAGTCTACTTC.

The rearrangement joins TRBV10-2 to TRBJ2-6; D is possibly TRBD1 (5 bases). Germline values: CDR1 WSHSY, CDR2 SAAADI. The CDR3 loop spans 17 amino acids. The germline V and J ends were trimmed by 0 bases and 5 bases, with 14 bases remaining between them. The CDR3 spells CASSESARVAWANVLTF. CDR3 DNA sequence: TGCGCCAGCAGTGAGTCGGCCAGGGTTGCGTGGGCCAACGTCCTGACTTTC.

The chain links TRBV7-8 to TRBJ1-4, with D maybe TRBD1 (5 bases). Trimming removed 3 bases from V and 4 bases from J, with 6 bases in between. CDR3 length equals 13 residues. Germline CDR1 is SGHVS and CDR2 is FQNEAQ. The CDR3 DNA is TGTGCCAGCAGCTTGGGGCTTAATGAAAAACTGTTTTTT. Its protein is CASSLGLNEKLFF.

This chain connects TRBV28 to TRBJ2-7; perhaps TRBD2 as D (7 bases). The CDR3 loop spans 18 amino acids. Germline V gene data show CDR1 as MDHEN and CDR2 as SYDVKM. V was cut by 5 bases and J by 10 bases, with 33 bases left in between. CDR3 protein: CASSPWGRGEVGSVGQYF. The CDR3 DNA reads TGTGCCAGCAGTCCTTGGGGGAGGGGGGAGGTAGGTAGCGTGGGTCAGTACTTC.

V is TRBV5-8 and J is TRBJ1-5; weak D call: TRBD1 (6 bases). Looked up from germline, CDR1 is SGHTS and CDR2 is YDEGEE. The CDR3 runs 15 residues. Trimming took off 6 bases at V and 2 bases at J, with 15 bases between the two ends. The CDR3 DNA sequence: TGTGCCAGCACCCTGATGGGGGCAGGCAATCAGCCCCAGCATTTT. It encodes CASTLMGAGNQPQHF.

The chain is built from TRBV5-1 and TRBJ2-1; D not certain. Trimming removed 6 bases at V and 5 bases at J, with 12 bases between. This CDR3 contains 13 residues. The germline gives CDR1 SGHRS, CDR2 YFSETQ. CDR3 amino acids: CASNEPRNNEQFF. DNA of the CDR3: TGCGCCAGCAATGAACCTAGAAACAATGAGCAGTTCTTC.

The chain has TRBV4-1 and TRBJ2-7, with TRBD1 matching 10 bases. Germline lookup yields CDR1 MGHRA and CDR2 YSYEKL. V shed 1 base, J shed 3 bases, and the junction held 6 bases outside the gene matches. This CDR3 comprises 16 residues. CDR3 nucleotide sequence: TGCGCCAGCAGCCAAGGTCGGGACAGGGGTCACTACGAGCAGTACTTC. Translated: CASSQGRDRGHYEQYF.

The chain combines TRBV7-9 with TRBJ2-3; D is ambiguous. Germline V lookup: CDR1 SEHNR, CDR2 FQNEAQ (reference sequence). Trimming shortened V by 4 bases and J by 0 bases, and 8 bases separated the two germline ends. The CDR3 runs 14 residues. The CDR3 sequence is CASSYISSTDTQYF. CDR3 in DNA: TGTGCCAGCAGCTATATCTCGAGCACAGATACGCAGTATTTT.

This clone came up once. The genes are TRBV7-2 and TRBJ1-6, with 8 bases aligning to TRBD1. The germline V gene encodes CDR1 SGHTA and CDR2 FQGNSA. V lost 2 bases, J lost 8 bases, and 5 bases stayed unmatched. CDR3 length: 15 residues. The CDR3 reads CASSLRRGHDSPLHF. CDR3 DNA sequence: TGTGCCAGCAGCTTACGCAGGGGGCACGATTCACCCCTCCACTTT. The full variable domain, rest sourced from reference TRBV7-2 and TRBJ1-6, is GAGVSQSPSNKVTEKGKDVELRCDPISGHTALYWYRQSLGQGLEFLIYFQGNSAPDKSGLPSDRFSAERTGGSVSTLTIQRTQQEDSAVYLCASSLRRGHDSPLHFGNGTRLTVT.

The V call is TRBV19, the J call TRBJ2-7, with 11 bases lining up with TRBD2. Per germline, CDR1 LNHDA and CDR2 SQIVND (reference sequence). After removal of 4 bases from V and 5 bases from J, the junction contained 10 bases not matched to a gene. There are 16 residues in the CDR3. The CDR3 spells CASSRKTSGVRDEQYF. The DNA for the CDR3 is TGTGCCAGTAGTAGGAAGACTAGCGGGGTTCGAGACGAGCAGTACTTC.

This chain uses TRBV19 with TRBJ2-5; 7 bases are shared with TRBD2. This CDR3 is built from 14 residues. Germline CDR1 and CDR2: LNHDA and SQIVND (reference sequence). V was pared by 6 bases and J by 3 bases, with 7 bases of the junction left unmatched. CDR3 residues: CASSNRDYKETQYF. CDR3 bases: TGTGCCAGTAGCAACCGGGACTATAAAGAGACCCAGTACTTC.

This chain links TRBV5-1 with TRBJ1-2, with D unclear. The germline CDR1 and CDR2 sequences are SGHRS and YFSETQ. CDR3 size: 12 residues. Between the trimmed V and J ends, which lost 0 bases and 10 bases, there was a span of 10 bases. The CDR3 spells CASSLAERAYTF. Here the CDR3 DNA reads TGCGCCAGCAGCTTGGCTGAGAGAGCCTACACCTTC.

The chain combines TRBV7-9 with TRBJ2-1; D gene uncertain. Germline lookup yields CDR1 SEHNR and CDR2 FQNEAQ (reference sequence). With 5 bases removed from V and 10 bases from J, the gap between germline ends came to 9 bases. This CDR3 is 11 amino acids long. For the CDR3, the DNA is TGTGCCAGCAGCATCTCCGGGGAGCAGTTCTTC. Translated, it gives CASSISGEQFF.

The chain employs TRBV9 and TRBJ2-3; 8 positions match TRBD2. With 4 bases clipped from V and 2 bases from J, the junction kept 6 bases outside the gene matches. The CDR3 is made up of 15 amino acids. The germline CDR1 and CDR2 sequences are SGDLS and YYNGEE. CDR3 coding DNA: TGTGCCAGCAGCATAACTAGCGGTGTCACAGATACGCAGTATTTT. As protein: CASSITSGVTDTQYF.

This clone was detected once. The rearrangement joins TRBV6-5 to TRBJ2-7; weak D call: TRBD2 (6 bases). Per germline, CDR1 MNHEY and CDR2 SVGAGI. The V end lost 1 base, the J end lost 7 bases, and 14 bases lay between the germline ends. The CDR3 runs 14 residues. The DNA for the CDR3 is TGTGCCAGCAGTTACTACGGGGGTGGTTGGGAGCAGTACTTC. Residues: CASSYYGGGWEQYF.

In this sample, this clone turned up once. The chain joins TRBV7-9 to TRBJ1-5; D remains ambiguous. Germline loops: CDR1 SEHNR, CDR2 FQNEAQ (reference sequence). The CDR3 runs 16 residues. The germline V and J ends were trimmed by 5 bases and 4 bases, with 18 bases remaining between them. This CDR3 is CASSPTGEAPNQPQHF. CDR3 bases: TGTGCCAGCAGCCCGACCGGGGAGGCCCCGAATCAGCCCCAGCATTTT.

The chain has TRBV5-1 and TRBJ2-3; possibly TRBD2 for D (6 bases). Deletions cut 4 bases from V and 2 bases from J, with 8 bases between. This CDR3 is 13 amino acids long. Germline-derived CDR1 and CDR2 are SGHRS and YFSETQ. CDR3: CASSPGVTDTQYF. CDR3 nucleotide sequence: TGCGCCAGCAGCCCGGGGGTCACAGATACGCAGTATTTT.

This rearrangement joins TRBV28 to TRBJ2-5; D not certain. The CDR3 totals 12 residues. V was clipped by 2 bases and J by 5 bases, with 6 bases between them. CDR1 is MDHEN and CDR2 is SYDVKM in the germline V gene. This chain's CDR3 is CASSLNRETQYF. In DNA form, the CDR3 reads TGTGCCAGCAGTTTAAACCGGGAGACCCAGTACTTC.

This clone was seen more than once but under ten times. Other DNA sequences within the sample encode an identical CDR3. The rearrangement joins TRBV5-1 to TRBJ2-1, with 15 positions matching TRBD2. J lost 4 bases, V lost 7 bases, and 0 bases had no gene match. CDR1 and CDR2 from the germline V gene are SGHRS and YFSETQ. The CDR3 runs to 14 residues. The CDR3 nucleotides are TGCGCCAGCGGGACTAGCGGGGGGTACAATGAGCAGTTCTTC. Translating it yields CASGTSGGYNEQFF.

The chain couples TRBV5-1 to TRBJ1-2; TRBD1 might be the D (6 bases). The CDR3 runs 15 residues. From germline, CDR1 is SGHRS and CDR2 YFSETQ. V was clipped by 3 bases and J by 6 bases, with 18 bases between them. CDR3 protein: CASSSLTGSMDGYTF. In DNA, the CDR3 is TGCGCCAGCAGCTCCCTCACAGGGTCTATGGATGGCTACACCTTC.

The chain links TRBV9 to TRBJ1-2; no clear D gene. The germline V gene encodes CDR1 SGDLS and CDR2 YYNGEE. The CDR3 length is 18 residues. The V end was cut by 0 bases, the J end by 5 bases, with 23 bases between. The CDR3 sequence is CASSVGRGIDRSVYGYTF. CDR3 DNA sequence: TGTGCCAGCAGCGTAGGTCGGGGTATTGATCGGTCGGTTTATGGCTACACCTTC.

This chain uses TRBV15 with TRBJ2-3; 7 nucleotides agree with TRBD1. This CDR3 comprises 17 residues. J was trimmed by 3 bases and V by 3 bases; bases with no gene match: 12. Germline CDR1 is LNHNV and CDR2 is YYDKDF (reference sequence). CDR3 sequence: CATSSSRWQGVTDTQYF. CDR3 sequence (DNA): TGTGCCACCAGCAGTTCTCGATGGCAGGGGGTGACAGATACGCAGTATTTT. The variable domain in full, with the rest retrieved from reference TRBV15 and TRBJ2-3, is DAMVIQNPRYQVTQFGKPVTLSCSQTLNHNVMYWYQQKSSQAPKLLFHYYDKDFNNEADTPDNFQSRRPNTSFCFLDIRSPGLGDTAMYLCATSSSRWQGVTDTQYFGPGTRLTVL.

J is TRBJ1-5 and V is TRBV6-5; 8 nucleotides agree with TRBD1. Germline-derived CDR1 and CDR2 are MNHEY and SVGAGI. Trimming at V came to 5 bases and at J to 9 bases, leaving 6 bases not matched to a gene. CDR3 length equals 13 residues. The DNA of the CDR3 is TGTGCCAGCAGTCCAGGGGGCGCATGGCCCCAGCATTTT. Translating gives CASSPGGAWPQHF.

This clone was seen more than once but under ten times. V usage is TRBV18 and J usage is TRBJ1-1; D unclear. Per the germline V gene, CDR1 is KGHSH and CDR2 is LQKENI. V was clipped by 6 bases and J by 0 bases, with 14 bases between them. This CDR3 region has 15 residues. The CDR3 is CASSSQAEMNTEAFF. CDR3 DNA: TGTGCCAGCTCCTCGCAGGCCGAAATGAACACTGAAGCTTTCTTT. Using reference TRBV18 and TRBJ1-1 for the parts outside the CDR3, the full variable domain is NAGVMQNPRHLVRRRGQEARLRCSPMKGHSHVYWYRQLPEEGLKFMVYLQKENIIDESGMPKERFSAEFPKEGPSILRIQQVVRGDSAAYFCASSSQAEMNTEAFFGQGTRLTVV.

This clone was counted once. V is TRBV7-2 and J is TRBJ2-3, with D maybe TRBD2 (7 bases). The germline V and J ends were trimmed by 3 bases and 0 bases, with 19 bases remaining between them. The CDR3 runs to 18 residues. Germline-derived CDR1 and CDR2 are SGHTA and FQGNSA. This chain's CDR3 is CASSLSRPGGASTDTQYF. CDR3 bases: TGTGCCAGCAGCTTGTCGCGCCCTGGGGGGGCTAGCACAGATACGCAGTATTTT.

The DNA of the CDR3 is TGTGCCAGCAGCTTAGCGGGACAGGGTAATGAAAAACTGTTTTTT. Its protein product is CASSLAGQGNEKLFF. The rearrangement uses TRBV7-2 and TRBJ1-4; 9 nucleotides line up with TRBD1. The CDR3 covers 15 residues. The germline CDR1 and CDR2 sequences are SGHTA and FQGNSA. V was pared by 0 bases and J by 4 bases, with 0 bases of the junction left unmatched. Full variable domain (missing parts from reference TRBV7-2 and TRBJ1-4): GAGVSQSPSNKVTEKGKDVELRCDPISGHTALYWYRQSLGQGLEFLIYFQGNSAPDKSGLPSDRFSAERTGGSVSTLTIQRTQQEDSAVYLCASSLAGQGNEKLFFGSGTQLSVL.